This TCR beta chain was observed in a study of shared clonotypes between healthy human individuals. Study-wide background: Each donor contributed plates that comprised three CD4 naive, three CD4 memory, two CD8 naive and one CD8 memory.

Those who donated, Caucasian adults without exception, all lived in Nashville, Tennessee. CDR3 length equals 13 residues. Trimming stripped 5 bases from V and 7 bases from J, with 18 bases between. Germline V gene lookup returns CDR1 SQVTM and CDR2 ANQGSEA. This table comes from immunoSEQ multiplex PCR, and its TCRdb copy is limited to in-frame clones, with some not included. The sample holds 1,500,000 or so clones, 96% seen once. The sequenced material came from naive CD4+ T cells sorted from blood. Subset given: CD45RA+ positively selected. The chain joins TRBV29-1 to TRBJ2-7; TRBD1 might be the D (6 bases). The TCR originated in a man aged 30 to 39 in good health. CDR3 coding DNA: TGCAGCGTTTCTCAGCGACAGGCAAGAGAGCAGTACTTC. Protein: CSVSQRQAREQYF.